A single sample gave rise to the 19 T cell receptor beta chains below, sequenced in a study of T cells after yellow fever vaccination. TCRdb re-called the 5' RACE reads with MiXCR, one entry per CDR3 protein. Seen here are some 120,000 distinct CDR3 sequences, approximately 8.4% observed once, and the top ten hold 40%. The sample here was CD8+ T cells sorted from PBMCs, taken on the day of the yellow fever booster vaccination. The receptors here all came from a man between 18 and 29 years old who received the YFV17D yellow fever vaccine.

The chain has TRBV18 and TRBJ2-2; 7 bases line up with TRBD1. Germline trimming cut 6 bases from V and 9 bases from J; bases unmatched to any gene: 10. Germline-derived CDR1 and CDR2 are KGHSH and LQKENI. The CDR3 extends over 14 amino acids. This CDR3 is CASSPMDRNRELFF. In DNA form, the CDR3 reads TGTGCCAGCTCCCCCATGGACAGGAACCGGGAGCTGTTTTTT.

V is TRBV7-9 and J is TRBJ1-2, with D unclear. Trimming took 7 bases from V and 5 from J, leaving 8 bases between them. There are 11 residues in the CDR3. CDR1 is SEHNR and CDR2 is FQNEAQ in the germline V gene (reference sequence). CDR3 in DNA: TGTGCCAGCACAGCGGGATATGGCTACACCTTC. Its translation is CASTAGYGYTF.

DNA for the CDR3: TGCGCCAGCAGCCATTGGACGATCCCGCTTGAAGCTTTCTTT. Translated, it gives CASSHWTIPLEAFF. The chain couples TRBV4-1 to TRBJ1-1; the D is unclear. V was cut by 3 bases and J by 7 bases, with 15 bases left in between. Per germline, CDR1 MGHRA and CDR2 YSYEKL. This CDR3 contains 14 residues.

Notes on this clonotype: The CDR3 end shows no conserved phenylalanine or tryptophan, and so a read error is likely. J is TRBJ2-1 and V is TRBV11-2; unclear D gene. The CDR3 consists of 15 residues. Germline CDR1 and CDR2: SGHAT and FQNNGV. Deletions cut 5 bases from V and 3 bases from J, with 14 bases between. CDR3 in amino acids: CASSPDGLYYNEQFL. CDR3 sequence (DNA): TGTGCCAGCAGCCCCGACGGGCTCTACTACAATGAGCAGTTCCTC.

In its sample, this clonotype was seen a few times. The chain couples TRBV20-1 to TRBJ2-5, with 8 bases fitting TRBD2. This CDR3 region has 14 residues. Germline CDR1 reads DFQATT; CDR2 reads SNEGSKA (reference sequence). V trimming: 8 bases; J trimming: 2 bases; junction bases outside the gene matches: 10. The CDR3 loop reads CSPLGRGVQETQYF. The DNA of the CDR3 is TGCAGTCCCCTAGGGCGGGGGGTTCAAGAGACCCAGTACTTC.

CDR3 loop: CASSLLPGQGSYEQYF. CDR3 sequence (DNA): TGCGCCAGCAGCTTGTTACCGGGACAGGGATCCTACGAGCAGTACTTC. The genes are TRBV5-1 and TRBJ2-7; 9 bases align to TRBD1. Losses at the gene ends were 1 base for V and 1 base for J; bases not matched to a gene: 6. Germline loops: CDR1 SGHRS, CDR2 YFSETQ. The CDR3 has 16 amino acids.

This sequence joins TRBV7-9 and TRBJ2-7; no clear D. In germline, CDR1 is SEHNR, CDR2 FQNEAQ (reference sequence). CDR3 length equals 12 residues. V dropped 3 bases and J dropped 6 bases, with 9 bases sitting between them. The CDR3 DNA follows: TGTGCCAGCAGCTTGGGGATCCTCGAGCAGTACTTC. It codes for CASSLGILEQYF.

This clonotype was picked up a small number of times. The chain has TRBV29-1 and TRBJ1-1, with D unresolved. The CDR3 consists of 13 residues. CDR1 is SQVTM and CDR2 is ANQGSEA in the germline V gene. V was cut by 8 bases and J by 1 base, with 14 bases left in between. The CDR3 is CSPRPSRNTEAFF. CDR3 bases: TGCAGCCCCCGCCCTTCCAGGAACACTGAAGCTTTCTTT.

The chain carries TRBV6-4 and TRBJ2-3, with TRBD1 matching 7 bases. Unmatched junction bases numbered 4, after V lost 5 bases and J lost 2 bases. The CDR3 totals 14 residues. From germline, CDR1 is MRHNA and CDR2 SNTAGT. The CDR3 loop is CASSRDSFTDTQYF. In nucleotides, the CDR3 is TGTGCCAGCAGTCGGGACAGCTTCACAGATACGCAGTATTTT.

This clonotype appeared a few times. The chain links TRBV9 to TRBJ2-2, with D possibly TRBD1 on 7 matching bases. V was trimmed by 2 bases and J by 7 bases, leaving 15 bases between them. Looked up from germline, CDR1 is SGDLS and CDR2 is YYNGEE. CDR3 size: 15 residues. CDR3 sequence reads: CASSVRGTAYGELFF. The CDR3 nucleotides read TGTGCCAGCAGCGTGCGCGGGACAGCATACGGGGAGCTGTTTTTT.

This clonotype was seen ten or more times. V gene TRBV5-1 combines with J gene TRBJ2-1; D remains unclear. Germline V lookup: CDR1 SGHRS, CDR2 YFSETQ. The CDR3 spans 14 residues. Trimming removed 4 bases from V and 10 bases from J, with 18 bases in between. The CDR3 here is CASSLQTPVGEQFF. DNA for the CDR3: TGCGCCAGCAGCCTACAGACTCCCGTGGGGGAGCAGTTCTTC.

This clonotype was seen only a few times. This sequence joins TRBV4-2 and TRBJ1-4, with D uncertain. CDR3 size: 15 residues. Germline V CDR1 and CDR2: LGHNA, YNFKEQ. V was clipped by 3 bases and J by 3 bases, with 11 bases between them. CDR3 protein: CASSHSLLSNEKLFF. The CDR3 DNA follows: TGTGCCAGCAGCCACAGTTTGTTGTCTAATGAAAAACTGTTTTTT.

This chain connects TRBV7-9 to TRBJ1-1; D unresolved. This CDR3 has 11 amino acids. V lost 5 bases and J 5 bases, leaving 6 bases between the germline ends. Germline V gene data show CDR1 as SEHNR and CDR2 as FQNEAQ (reference sequence). The CDR3 loop is CASSLWTEAFF. CDR3 coding DNA: TGTGCCAGCAGCCTGTGGACTGAAGCTTTCTTT.

This chain connects TRBV6-2 or TRBV6-3 to TRBJ2-6, with D possibly being TRBD1 (5 bases). V was pared by 6 bases and J by 0 bases, with 15 bases between. Per germline, CDR1 MNHEY and CDR2 SVGEGT. The CDR3 spans 17 residues. This CDR3 reads CASRTDSPVSGANVLTF. In DNA, the CDR3 is TGTGCCAGCAGAACCGACAGCCCCGTCTCTGGGGCCAACGTCCTGACTTTC.

This rearrangement joins TRBV5-1 to TRBJ2-7; 8 bases match TRBD1. This CDR3 region has 14 residues. The germline V gene encodes CDR1 SGHRS and CDR2 YFSETQ. V dropped 4 bases and J dropped 3; count of bases not matched to a gene: 6. The CDR3 spells CASSDGTGHYEQYF. The CDR3 bases are TGCGCCAGCAGCGACGGGACAGGCCACTACGAGCAGTACTTC.

In its sample, this clonotype was seen many times. The CDR3 nucleotides are TGTGCCACCAGCAGAGATCTGGGGTGGAGCGAGACCCAGTACTTC. Translating it yields CATSRDLGWSETQYF. The chain employs TRBV15 and TRBJ2-5; no definite D call. The CDR3 totals 15 residues. Germline V gene sequence: CDR1 LNHNV, CDR2 YYDKDF (reference sequence). Trimming took off 0 bases at V and 5 bases at J, with 13 bases between the two ends.

This chain uses TRBV27 with TRBJ1-5, with 8 bases lining up with TRBD1. The germline gives CDR1 MNHEY, CDR2 SMNVEV (reference sequence). The CDR3 has 16 residues. V lost 5 bases, J lost 1 base, and 7 bases stayed unmatched. In nucleotides, the CDR3 is TGTGCCAGCAGTAATACAGGGGGTTGGAGCAATCAGCCCCAGCATTTT. Amino acid sequence: CASSNTGGWSNQPQHF.

This clonotype was found a few times. The chain is built from TRBV5-6 and TRBJ2-7; D call uncertain. This CDR3 contains 12 residues. In germline, CDR1 is SGHDT, CDR2 YYEEEE. Trimming pared 6 bases from V and 4 bases from J, leaving 11 bases between. For the CDR3, the DNA is TGTGCCAGCAATTGGAACGGATACGAGCAGTACTTC. This gives the protein CASNWNGYEQYF.

Only a few counts were recorded for this clonotype. This chain uses TRBV4-3 with TRBJ2-1, with D perhaps TRBD2 (7 bases). The CDR3 loop spans 14 amino acids. V lost 2 bases, J lost 8 bases, and 13 bases lay in between. Germline CDR1 LGHNA, CDR2 YSLEER. CDR3 in DNA: TGCGCCAGCAGCCAACTCCGGGGGGCCGATGAGCAGTTCTTC. Protein product: CASSQLRGADEQFF.